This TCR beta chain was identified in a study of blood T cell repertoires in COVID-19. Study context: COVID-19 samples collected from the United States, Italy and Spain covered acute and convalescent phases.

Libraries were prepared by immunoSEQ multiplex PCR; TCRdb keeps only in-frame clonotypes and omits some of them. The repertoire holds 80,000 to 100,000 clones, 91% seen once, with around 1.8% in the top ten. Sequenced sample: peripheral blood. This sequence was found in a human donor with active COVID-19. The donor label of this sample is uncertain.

The CDR3 reads CASSFTIYGYTF. The CDR3 nucleotides are TGTGCCAGCAGTTTTACAATCTATGGCTACACCTTC. The V and J genes are TRBV12-3 or TRBV12-4 and TRBJ1-2; D not certain. V lost 3 bases to trimming and J lost 4 bases, with 6 bases between them. The CDR3 is 12 residues long.